The 11 T cell receptor beta chains reported below all come from one sample, sequenced in a study of cytotoxic CD8 clonotypes in ibrutinib-treated CLL. Only in-frame clones appear in the TCRdb table, and some are missing; sequencing was by immunoSEQ multiplex PCR. The table records 25,000 to 30,000 clones, approximately 71% of them present only once. Source: PBMCs, taken after 24 months of ibrutinib treatment. The origin of the receptors is a human donor with chronic lymphocytic leukemia.

CDR3 residues: CASSLTGQGLGEKLFF. The CDR3 nucleotides read TGTGCCAGCAGCTTAACGGGACAGGGGCTGGGGGAAAAACTGTTTTTT. The chain links TRBV7-9 to TRBJ1-4; 10 bases are a match to TRBD1. Germline V gene data show CDR1 as SEHNR and CDR2 as FQNEAQ (reference sequence). The junction had 8 bases not matched to a gene; V was cut back by 2 bases and J by 8 bases. The CDR3 is 16 residues long.

This chain connects TRBV29-1 to TRBJ1-1; no reliable D call. The CDR3 extends over 15 amino acids. V gave up 7 bases and J gave up 3 bases, with 21 bases separating them. CDR1 SQVTM and CDR2 ANQGSEA come from the germline V gene. CDR3 nucleotides: TGCAGCGCCATCATCAGCGGGGTATTGGACACTGAAGCTTTCTTT. Its translation is CSAIISGVLDTEAFF.

The J gene is TRBJ1-5, the V gene TRBV18; possible D gene TRBD1, 5 bases. The CDR3 runs 13 residues. The germline CDR1 and CDR2 sequences are KGHSH and LQKENI. The germline V and J ends were trimmed by 3 bases and 5 bases, with 8 bases remaining between them. DNA of the CDR3: TGTGCCAGCTCACCGAAAGGGGATCAGCCCCAGCATTTT. It translates to CASSPKGDQPQHF.

This sequence joins TRBV5-4 and TRBJ2-5; 9 bases agree with TRBD1. With V trimmed by 2 bases and J by 5 bases, 4 bases remained unmatched. The CDR3 loop spans 14 amino acids. Germline CDR1 SGHNT, CDR2 YYREEE (reference sequence). The CDR3 protein is CASSFGDRAETQYF. CDR3 DNA sequence: TGTGCCAGCAGCTTCGGGGACAGGGCCGAGACCCAGTACTTC.

This clone was observed a handful of times. This chain joins TRBV15 and TRBJ2-5; 10 bases agree with TRBD2. CDR3 length: 16 residues. V was clipped by 3 bases and J by 2 bases; unmatched bases: 6. Germline V gene sequence: CDR1 LNHNV, CDR2 YYDKDF (reference sequence). CDR3 bases: TGTGCCACCAGCAGCTATAGCGGGGGGCCTCAAGAGACCCAGTACTTC. Translation gives CATSSYSGGPQETQYF.

This clone showed up just a few times. V gene TRBV30 combines with J gene TRBJ2-2, with D possibly matching TRBD1 (5 bases). CDR3 length equals 16 residues. Germline V CDR1 and CDR2: GTSNPN, SVGIG (reference sequence). Trimming stripped 1 base from V and 0 bases from J, with 12 bases between. The CDR3 is CAWSGRGFANTGELFF. The CDR3 bases are TGTGCCTGGAGTGGTAGGGGTTTTGCGAACACCGGGGAGCTGTTTTTT.

This clone has only a few counts. This chain connects TRBV7-6 to TRBJ1-3; D remains unclear. V lost 5 bases to trimming and J lost 0 bases, with 14 bases between them. Germline loops: CDR1 SGHVS, CDR2 FNYEAQ. This CDR3 spans 16 amino acids. CDR3 sequence: CASSPAPVGSGNTIYF. The DNA of the CDR3 is TGTGCCAGCAGCCCCGCTCCAGTGGGCTCTGGAAACACCATATATTTT.

V usage is TRBV5-6 and J usage is TRBJ1-2; weak D call: TRBD1 (6 bases). Trimming removed 3 bases from V and 2 bases from J, with 8 bases in between. This CDR3 has 13 residues. Per the germline V gene, CDR1 is SGHDT and CDR2 is YYEEEE. The CDR3 loop reads CASSWRGNYGYTF. In DNA, the CDR3 is TGTGCCAGCAGCTGGAGGGGGAACTATGGCTACACCTTC. Using reference TRBV5-6 and TRBJ1-2 for the parts outside the CDR3, the full variable domain is DAGVTQSPTHLIKTRGQQVTLRCSPKSGHDTVSWYQQALGQGPQFIFQYYEEEERQRGNFPDRFSGHQFPNYSSELNVNALLLGDSALYLCASSWRGNYGYTFGSGTRLTVV.

This clone was recorded once. This chain joins TRBV7-2 and TRBJ2-7; possible D gene TRBD1, 5 bases. This CDR3 is 14 amino acids long. Germline CDR1 and CDR2: SGHTA and FQGNSA. Trimming took 2 bases from V and 3 from J, leaving 11 bases between them. The CDR3 DNA reads TGTGCCAGCAGCTTAAGGGGTCAGGTCTACGAGCAGTACTTC. It yields the protein CASSLRGQVYEQYF.

The CDR3 loop is CASSSDRGSSYEQYF. The CDR3 DNA reads TGTGCCAGCTCGTCTGACAGGGGGAGCTCCTACGAGCAGTACTTC. V gene TRBV18 combines with J gene TRBJ2-7; 9 nucleotides agree with TRBD1. Trimming at V came to 6 bases and at J to 0 bases, leaving 6 bases not matched to a gene. Per germline, CDR1 KGHSH and CDR2 LQKENI. There are 15 residues in the CDR3.

The chain recombines TRBV28 with TRBJ2-7, with TRBD2 matching 9 bases. CDR1 is MDHEN and CDR2 is SYDVKM in the germline V gene. This CDR3 region has 17 residues. After removal of 6 bases from V and 0 bases from J, the junction contained 12 bases not matched to a gene. CDR3 region: CASSPGGGAQISYEQYF. CDR3 sequence (DNA): TGTGCCAGCAGCCCAGGCGGGGGGGCACAAATCTCCTACGAGCAGTACTTC.